The 25 T cell receptor beta chains reported below all come from one sample, sequenced in a study of blood T cell repertoires in COVID-19. Repertoires were generated with immunoSEQ multiplex PCR, while TCRdb's copy carries only in-frame clones and drops some. The data contain about 140,000 clones, about four fifths of them singletons. Sequencing was carried out using peripheral blood. The source of these receptors is a woman of 80 years or more in a cohort sampled during active or convalescent COVID-19.

The chain uses TRBV19 and TRBJ1-5; TRBD1 aligns across 7 bases. Per the germline V gene, CDR1 is LNHDA and CDR2 is SQIVND (reference sequence). This CDR3 is built from 15 residues. Unmatched junction bases numbered 6, after V lost 3 bases and J lost 4 bases. CDR3 sequence: CASSIGGGRNQPQHF. The CDR3, as DNA: TGTGCCAGTAGTATTGGAGGGGGCCGTAATCAGCCCCAGCATTTT.

This chain uses TRBV7-9 with TRBJ1-1, with a possible D match to TRBD1 (5 bases). CDR3 size: 14 residues. Trimming removed 1 base from V and 3 bases from J, with 9 bases in between. In germline, CDR1 is SEHNR, CDR2 FQNEAQ (reference sequence). The CDR3 DNA is TGTGCCAGCAGCTTAGGGTTAGGGGACACTGAAGCTTTCTTT. It translates to CASSLGLGDTEAFF.

This clone has only a few counts. This chain connects TRBV2 to TRBJ1-1, with D possibly being TRBD1 (5 bases). Deletions cut 8 bases from V and 2 bases from J, with 9 bases between. In germline, CDR1 is SNHLY, CDR2 FYNNEI. The CDR3 sequence is 12 residues long. CDR3 region: CASQDSNTEAFF. The CDR3 nucleotides read TGTGCCAGCCAAGACAGTAACACTGAAGCTTTCTTT.

The chain links TRBV20-1 to TRBJ2-2; TRBD2 aligns across 10 bases. Germline V CDR1 and CDR2: DFQATT, SNEGSKA (reference sequence). The trim removed 3 bases at V and 6 bases at J, leaving 4 bases unmatched. The CDR3 sequence is 14 residues long. In DNA form, the CDR3 reads TGCAGTGCTAGTCGAGCGGGGGGGGCCGGGGAGCTGTTTTTT. Amino acid sequence: CSASRAGGAGELFF.

This rearrangement joins TRBV19 to TRBJ2-5; D may be TRBD1 (6 bases). V was shortened by 7 bases and J by 9 bases, with 15 bases between the two germline ends. The CDR3 is 12 residues long. Germline V gene sequence: CDR1 LNHDA, CDR2 SQIVND (reference sequence). The chain's CDR3 is CASTGRGRAQYF. The CDR3 DNA follows: TGTGCCAGTACGGGCAGGGGTAGGGCCCAGTACTTC.

The chain links TRBV9 to TRBJ2-5; 7 bases agree with TRBD1. V lost 0 bases and J lost 5; bases outside the gene matches: 4. Germline V gives CDR1 SGDLS, CDR2 YYNGEE. This CDR3 contains 14 residues. CDR3 coding DNA: TGTGCCAGCAGCGTAGTAGGGGGCGCGGAGACCCAGTACTTC. It yields the protein CASSVVGGAETQYF.

The chain carries TRBV6-5 and TRBJ1-5; 8 bases line up with TRBD1. With V trimmed by 5 bases and J by 6 bases, 9 bases remained unmatched. The germline CDR1 and CDR2 sequences are MNHEY and SVGAGI. The CDR3 loop spans 15 amino acids. This CDR3 is CASSQSRGRAQPQHF. Written as DNA, the CDR3 is TGTGCCAGCAGTCAAAGCAGGGGGCGTGCTCAGCCCCAGCATTTT.

The CDR3 DNA sequence: TGTGCCAGTAAAGTGGCCGCGAACACCGGGGAGCTGTTTTTT. This encodes CASKVAANTGELFF. The rearrangement joins TRBV19 to TRBJ2-2; D uncertain. Per germline, CDR1 LNHDA and CDR2 SQIVND (reference sequence). V was cut by 7 bases and J by 0 bases, with 9 bases left in between. This CDR3 comprises 14 residues.

This chain links TRBV9 with TRBJ2-3; unclear D gene. V was clipped by 1 base and J by 5 bases, with 5 bases between them. Germline lookup yields CDR1 SGDLS and CDR2 YYNGEE. CDR3 length: 12 residues. The CDR3 loop reads CASSVIQDTQYF. CDR3 sequence (DNA): TGTGCCAGCAGCGTAATTCAAGATACGCAGTATTTT.

This sequence joins TRBV7-8 and TRBJ2-5, with 8 bases aligning to TRBD2. V lost 5 bases to trimming and J lost 4 bases; unmatched junction nucleotides: 12. Looked up from germline, CDR1 is SGHVS and CDR2 is FQNEAQ. CDR3 length equals 16 residues. In DNA, the CDR3 is TGTGCCAGCAGCAAATCCGGGACTAGGGGGGCAGAGACCCAGTACTTC. As protein: CASSKSGTRGAETQYF.

The chain joins TRBV5-4 to TRBJ2-2; TRBD2 aligns across 8 bases. Germline CDR1 is SGHNT and CDR2 is YYREEE (reference sequence). The CDR3 totals 17 residues. V gave up 3 bases and J gave up 0 bases; unmatched junction bases: 7. The CDR3 loop is CASSSGGGRSNTGELFF. DNA of the CDR3: TGTGCCAGCAGCTCCGGGGGCGGGAGGTCGAACACCGGGGAGCTGTTTTTT.

This chain uses TRBV9 with TRBJ1-1; maybe TRBD1 (5 bases). Trimming cost V 0 bases and J 5 bases, with 17 bases left between them. The CDR3 loop spans 16 amino acids. The germline V gene has CDR1 SGDLS and CDR2 YYNGEE. The CDR3 sequence: CASSVDARAVGTEAFF. The CDR3 DNA is TGTGCCAGCAGCGTAGACGCCAGGGCAGTGGGAACTGAAGCTTTCTTT. Full variable domain (remainder filled in from reference TRBV9 and TRBJ1-1): DSGVTQTPKHLITATGQRVTLRCSPRSGDLSVYWYQQSLDQGLQFLIQYYNGEERAKGNILERFSAQQFPDLHSELNLSSLELGDSALYFCASSVDARAVGTEAFFGQGTRLTVV.

The J gene is TRBJ2-5, the V gene TRBV5-1; D remains unclear. CDR1 and CDR2 from the germline V gene are SGHRS and YFSETQ. CDR3 length: 14 amino acids. The V end lost 4 bases, the J end lost 7 bases, and 17 bases lay between the germline ends. The CDR3 is CASSATSTPGTQYF. As DNA, the CDR3 is TGCGCCAGCAGCGCAACAAGTACCCCTGGGACCCAGTACTTC.

The chain carries TRBV6-5 and TRBJ2-7; D possibly corresponds to TRBD1 (5 bases). V was clipped by 6 bases and J by 0 bases, with 12 bases between them. Germline CDR1 is MNHEY and CDR2 is SVGAGI. The CDR3 is 14 residues long. CDR3 in amino acids: CASSRTGNSYEQYF. In DNA, the CDR3 is TGTGCCAGCAGCCGAACAGGCAACTCCTACGAGCAGTACTTC.

This sequence joins TRBV7-2 and TRBJ1-1; TRBD1 might be the D (5 bases). The CDR3 runs to 17 residues. Trimming removed 1 base at V and 1 base at J, with 16 bases between. Germline V gives CDR1 SGHTA, CDR2 FQGNSA. The CDR3 coding sequence is TGTGCCAGCAGCTTAGGTTTTCGGGGGTGGCGGAACACTGAAGCTTTCTTT. Amino acid sequence: CASSLGFRGWRNTEAFF.

This rearrangement joins TRBV30 to TRBJ1-1; D gene unclear. From germline, CDR1 is GTSNPN and CDR2 SVGIG (reference sequence). This CDR3 region has 13 residues. Trimming removed 4 bases from V and 1 base from J, with 10 bases in between. This CDR3 is CAWKRPGNTEAFF. The CDR3 DNA sequence: TGTGCCTGGAAACGCCCGGGGAACACTGAAGCTTTCTTT.

The chain joins TRBV2 to TRBJ1-2, with TRBD1 as a possible D gene (6 bases). Trimming stripped 7 bases from V and 2 bases from J, with 20 bases between. The CDR3 length is 16 residues. Germline CDR1 is SNHLY and CDR2 is FYNNEI. Written as DNA, the CDR3 is TGTGCCAGCAAGGACAGAGCCTATTCGTCAAACTATGGCTACACCTTC. Translation gives CASKDRAYSSNYGYTF. Full variable domain (outside the CDR3, taken from reference TRBV2 and TRBJ1-2): EPEVTQTPSHQVTQMGQEVILRCVPISNHLYFYWYRQILGQKVEFLVSFYNNEISEKSEIFDDQFSVERPDGSNFTLKIRSTKLEDSAMYFCASKDRAYSSNYGYTFGSGTRLTVV.

The chain links TRBV5-1 to TRBJ2-3, with TRBD1 as a possible D gene (6 bases). Germline lookup yields CDR1 SGHRS and CDR2 YFSETQ. The CDR3 loop spans 14 amino acids. V gave up 0 bases and J gave up 2 bases, with 7 bases separating them. CDR3 DNA: TGCGCCAGCAGCTTGGGACAGGTCACAGATACGCAGTATTTT. Its translation is CASSLGQVTDTQYF.

This clone has a single count. V gene TRBV5-6 combines with J gene TRBJ1-4, with TRBD1 identical over 7 bases. Germline V CDR1 and CDR2: SGHDT, YYEEEE. CDR3 length: 16 residues. Trimming cost V 4 bases and J 1 base; bases outside gene matches: 7. The chain's CDR3 is CASSPQGRGTNEKLFF. DNA of the CDR3: TGTGCCAGCAGCCCACAGGGGCGTGGAACTAATGAAAAACTGTTTTTT.

CDR3 loop: CASSLDAGEEKLFF. In nucleotides, the CDR3 is TGTGCCAGCAGCTTAGACGCAGGGGAAGAAAAACTGTTTTTT. This sequence joins TRBV7-9 and TRBJ1-4; the D gene is possibly TRBD1 (6 bases). V shed 1 base and J shed 8 bases, with 11 bases lying between them. From germline, CDR1 is SEHNR and CDR2 FQNEAQ (reference sequence). This CDR3 region has 14 residues. Full variable domain (remainder filled in from reference TRBV7-9 and TRBJ1-4): DTGVSQNPRHKITKRGQNVTFRCDPISEHNRLYWYRQTLGQGPEFLTYFQNEAQLEKSRLLSDRFSAERPKGSFSTLEIQRTEQGDSAMYLCASSLDAGEEKLFFGSGTQLSVL.

CDR3 nucleotide sequence: TGTGCCAGCAGCCGTCTGGGGGGTATGATGGCCAATGAGCAGTTCTTC. Protein product: CASSRLGGMMANEQFF. V gene TRBV3-1 (or the pseudogene TRBV3-2) combines with J gene TRBJ2-1; TRBD2 is a possible D gene (6 bases). Germline loops: CDR1 LGHDT, CDR2 YNNKEL (reference sequence). The CDR3 extends over 16 amino acids. The V and J ends lost 4 bases and 6 bases respectively, with 19 bases between them.

The rearrangement uses TRBV27 and TRBJ2-7; the D gene is possibly TRBD2 (5 bases). Germline lookup yields CDR1 MNHEY and CDR2 SMNVEV (reference sequence). CDR3 length equals 13 residues. V shed 2 bases and J shed 2 bases, with 7 bases lying between them. The CDR3 DNA follows: TGTGCCAGCAGTTTAGCGGGCACCTACGAGCAGTACTTC. Encoded protein: CASSLAGTYEQYF.

The chain employs TRBV19 and TRBJ1-2; 8 bases line up with TRBD1. There are 14 residues in the CDR3. Trimming took 5 bases from V and 8 from J; bases not matched to a gene: 10. Germline V CDR1 and CDR2: LNHDA, SQIVND (reference sequence). The CDR3 protein is CASSPQDRVGGYTF. The CDR3 DNA follows: TGTGCCAGTAGTCCGCAGGACAGGGTGGGCGGCTACACCTTC.

The rearrangement links TRBV7-8 to TRBJ1-1; 7 bases match TRBD1. This CDR3 region has 15 residues. Germline V lookup: CDR1 SGHVS, CDR2 FQNEAQ. Trimming cost V 1 base and J 5 bases; bases outside gene matches: 7. The CDR3 DNA follows: TGTGCCAGCAGCTTAGGTTACAGGGGTGGGACTGAAGCTTTCTTT. Amino acid sequence: CASSLGYRGGTEAFF.

The chain is built from TRBV5-1 and TRBJ1-1; no clear D gene. The CDR3 is made up of 15 amino acids. V was cut by 2 bases and J by 2 bases, with 13 bases left in between. From germline, CDR1 is SGHRS and CDR2 YFSETQ. The CDR3 spells CASSFRGDLNTEAFF. CDR3 nucleotide sequence: TGCGCCAGCAGCTTTCGCGGTGACCTAAACACTGAAGCTTTCTTT.